This T cell receptor beta chain was obtained from a study of STAT3 mutations in large granular lymphocyte leukemia. Study background: More than half of T-LGLL patients received immunosuppressive therapy.

Study outcomes and limitations: A small but highly pathogenic clone may have been missed. At least one immunodominant TCR beta clonotype appeared in every T-cell large granular lymphocyte leukemia patient. In about 30% of the 18 patients, new TCR clonotypes emerged after therapy.

As to this clone: Its cognate antigen is unknown.

The table came from immunoSEQ multiplex PCR; TCRdb's copy has only in-frame clones and leaves some out. The table has more than 10,000 clones, about 85% seen once. This CDR3 contains 13 residues. The germline V and J ends were trimmed by 4 bases and 4 bases, with 11 bases remaining between them. Per germline, CDR1 SGHRS and CDR2 YFSETQ. This chain uses TRBV5-1 with TRBJ2-5, with D possibly TRBD2 on 6 matching bases. The clonotype was recovered from a man of 80 years or more with T-cell large granular lymphocyte leukemia. Some clones in this sample may be carry-over from other donors' samples. The sample was peripheral blood mononuclear cells. CDR3 nucleotide sequence: TGCGCCAGCAGCCCCGGGACTCGAGAGACCCAGTACTTC. Its protein product is CASSPGTRETQYF.